The 8 T cell receptor beta chains below come from one sample, sequenced in a study of molecular identifiers for immune sequencing clone quantification. TCRdb recomputed calls from the PCR reads with MiXCR, one row per CDR3 protein. The table includes more than 250,000 distinct CDR3 sequences, around 21% detected once. The material sequenced was naive CD8+ T cells from blood, with Jurkat cell RNA spiked in. Regarding subset: FACS-sorted CD8+CD4-CCR7+CD45RA+ naive T cells. These receptors came from a human donor in good health. Some libraries in this study had Jurkat cell RNA spiked in.

At least ten counts were recorded for this clonotype. The gene calls are TRBV28 and TRBJ2-7; D is possibly TRBD1 (6 bases). The germline V and J ends were trimmed by 4 bases and 5 bases, with 15 bases remaining between them. CDR3 length: 14 amino acids. Germline assignment: CDR1 MDHEN and CDR2 SYDVKM. For the CDR3, the DNA is TGTGCCAGCAGTTCCTACAGGGTAACCGACGAGCAGTACTTC. Its translation: CASSSYRVTDEQYF.

This clonotype has ten or more counts. The rearrangement joins TRBV20-1 to TRBJ2-7; 11 positions match TRBD1. The V gene's germline CDR1 is DFQATT and CDR2 SNEGSKA (reference sequence). The V and J ends lost 3 bases and 4 bases, in that order; junction bases with no gene match: 2. The CDR3 runs 13 residues. The CDR3 bases are TGCAGTGCTAGCCGGGACAGGGGGTACGAGCAGTACTTC. It encodes CSASRDRGYEQYF.

This clonotype was seen many times. In nucleotides, the CDR3 is TGTGCCAGTAGTCAGGACAGGGGACACCGCGAAGCCCAGCATTTT. This encodes CASSQDRGHREAQHF. The rearrangement joins TRBV19 to TRBJ1-5, with 9 bases aligning to TRBD1. CDR3 length: 15 amino acids. CDR1 is LNHDA and CDR2 is SQIVND in the germline V gene (reference sequence). V trimming: 5 bases; J trimming: 11 bases; junction bases outside the gene matches: 13.

This chain connects TRBV2 to TRBJ1-4; 7 positions match TRBD1. Germline CDR1 and CDR2: SNHLY and FYNNEI. V dropped 4 bases and J dropped 3; count of bases not matched to a gene: 8. The CDR3 consists of 16 residues. The CDR3 reads CASSAVTGLPNEKLFF. For the CDR3, the DNA is TGTGCCAGCAGTGCGGTGACAGGGTTGCCTAATGAAAAACTGTTTTTT.

In this sample, this clonotype turned up many times. The V and J genes are TRBV5-4 and TRBJ2-2; D possibly corresponds to TRBD1 (5 bases). The CDR3 contains 12 residues. The germline V and J ends were trimmed by 6 bases and 5 bases, with 8 bases remaining between them. Germline assignment: CDR1 SGHNT and CDR2 YYREEE (reference sequence). The DNA for the CDR3 is TGTGCCAGCATCAGGGCAACCGGGGAGCTGTTTTTT. Translated, it gives CASIRATGELFF.

At least ten counts were recorded for this clonotype. The chain combines TRBV28 with TRBJ1-1; tentatively, D is TRBD1 (6 bases). CDR3 size: 17 residues. CDR1 and CDR2 from the germline V gene are MDHEN and SYDVKM. V was cut by 6 bases and J by 1 base, with 21 bases left in between. Here the CDR3 reads CASRSPVRGETNTEAFF. In DNA, the CDR3 is TGTGCCAGCAGATCCCCGGTCAGGGGCGAAACGAACACTGAAGCTTTCTTT.

This clonotype occurred many times. The V call is TRBV9, the J call TRBJ1-3, with D possibly matching TRBD1 (5 bases). V gave up 3 bases and J gave up 0 bases, with 13 bases separating them. Germline CDR1 SGDLS, CDR2 YYNGEE. This CDR3 comprises 16 residues. The CDR3 DNA reads as TGTGCCAGCAGCGCTACGAGCGGGGGCTCTGGAAACACCATATATTTT. Translated: CASSATSGGSGNTIYF.

Concerning this clonotype: This may stem from a read error, because a much larger clone lies one nucleotide away. The chain is built from TRBV28 and TRBJ1-1; TRBD1 agrees at 8 bases. The CDR3 totals 18 residues. CDR1 and CDR2 (germline): MDHEN, SYDVKM. The CDR3 DNA reads TGTGCCTGCAGCGGCCCGGGACAGGAGTGGTCCGTGAACACTGAAGCTTTCTTT. This translates into CACSGPGQEWSVNTEAFF.